The clone carrying this T cell receptor (beta chain) occurred many times. Its antigen remains unidentified. The sample comes from a study of naive and memory T cell subsets. Broader study findings: TCR transcript changes with activation or differentiation may affect this RNA method.

This CDR3 contains 18 residues. Losses at the gene ends were 3 bases for V and 1 base for J; bases not matched to a gene: 12. From germline, CDR1 is KGHSH and CDR2 LQKENI. Whole-blood samples were roughly 2.7 ml of peripheral blood from healthy adult volunteers. The library had UMIs added by 3' ligation of an oligonucleotide to TCR cDNA. Reverse transcription of blood and skin TCR RNA was primed at alpha and beta constant regions. The SP2 primer and nested alpha and beta constant region primers amplified ligated cDNA in four rounds. TCRdb recomputed calls from the 5' RACE reads with MiXCR, one row per CDR3 protein. The repertoire holds more than 20,000 distinct CDR3 sequences, with roughly 4% as singletons.

This receptor was obtained from a male donor in good health. The chain combines TRBV18 with TRBJ2-5; TRBD2 agrees at 9 bases. The CDR3 region has the DNA TGTGCCAGCTCACCTTTAGCGGGGGTCAACACCGCCCAAGAGACCCAGTACTTC. Its translation: CASSPLAGVNTAQETQYF.